These 12 T cell receptor beta chains were all obtained from the same sample, sequenced in a study of CD8+ T cells in alopecia areata. Sample treatment: oral pan-JAK inhibitor, 5-10 mg twice daily. Extracted RNA was reverse transcribed, and the resulting cDNA served as sequencing template. Only in-frame clones appear in the TCRdb table, and some are missing; sequencing was by immunoSEQ multiplex PCR. The top ten clones hold 4.5% to 6% of a sample with 100,000 to 150,000 clones, roughly 57% of them seen once. The sample consisted of CD4+ T cells sorted from blood, taken at week 4, from a patient treated with tofacitinib. The receptors shown here come from a human donor with alopecia areata.

V gene TRBV9 combines with J gene TRBJ1-2, with TRBD1 matching 7 bases. CDR3 length: 12 amino acids. Germline V gives CDR1 SGDLS, CDR2 YYNGEE. The trim removed 2 bases at V and 8 bases at J, leaving 3 bases unmatched. CDR3 sequence: CASSVGQDGYTF. In DNA form, the CDR3 reads TGTGCCAGCAGCGTCGGACAGGACGGCTACACCTTC.

This clone was counted between two and nine times. The V gene is TRBV29-1, the J gene TRBJ1-2; D gene uncertain. The CDR3 length is 12 residues. CDR1 SQVTM and CDR2 ANQGSEA come from the germline V gene. The V end was cut by 5 bases, the J end by 4 bases, with 11 bases between. DNA of the CDR3: TGCAGCGTTCGACAAGACCTCTATGGCTACACCTTC. Amino acid sequence: CSVRQDLYGYTF.

This chain uses TRBV9 with TRBJ2-3, with 7 bases that match TRBD2. This CDR3 spans 17 amino acids. Germline assignment: CDR1 SGDLS and CDR2 YYNGEE. V dropped 0 bases and J dropped 3; count of bases not matched to a gene: 10. For the CDR3, the DNA is TGTGCCAGCAGCGTAGCCCCTGGGCGGGAGCGGACAGATACGCAGTATTTT. The encoded protein is CASSVAPGRERTDTQYF.

The rearrangement joins TRBV4-3 to TRBJ1-2, with 11 bases identical to TRBD1. J lost 2 bases, V lost 1 base, and 6 bases had no gene match. The CDR3 is 17 amino acids. Looked up from germline, CDR1 is LGHNA and CDR2 is YSLEER. The CDR3 DNA is TGCGCCAGCAGCCAAGGGATGGGGACAGGGGGAAACTATGGCTACACCTTC. It yields the protein CASSQGMGTGGNYGYTF.

This clone was observed a handful of times. The chain is built from TRBV7-2 and TRBJ2-1; 9 positions agree with TRBD2. Germline V gene data show CDR1 as SGHTA and CDR2 as FQGNSA. The length of the CDR3 is 15 residues. V was clipped by 1 base and J by 5 bases; unmatched bases: 3. As DNA, the CDR3 is TGTGCCAGCAGCTTAGGTAGCGGGAGTAACAATGAGCAGTTCTTC. It codes for CASSLGSGSNNEQFF. Variable domain in full (rest from reference TRBV7-2 and TRBJ2-1): GAGVSQSPSNKVTEKGKDVELRCDPISGHTALYWYRQSLGQGLEFLIYFQGNSAPDKSGLPSDRFSAERTGGSVSTLTIQRTQQEDSAVYLCASSLGSGSNNEQFFGPGTRLTVL.

The CDR3 DNA is TGCAGCGTGGGCAGACTAGCGGGAGAACAAGAGACCCAGTACTTC. Translating gives CSVGRLAGEQETQYF. V usage is TRBV29-1 and J usage is TRBJ2-5, with 12 positions matching TRBD2. Per germline, CDR1 SQVTM and CDR2 ANQGSEA. V lost 6 bases and J lost 2; bases outside the gene matches: 7. This CDR3 is 15 amino acids long.

This rearrangement joins TRBV7-9 to TRBJ2-5; no clear D gene. Trimming cost V 5 bases and J 2 bases, with 12 bases left between them. The CDR3 loop spans 14 amino acids. The V gene's germline CDR1 is SEHNR and CDR2 FQNEAQ (reference sequence). The CDR3 DNA reads as TGTGCCAGCAGCCCCGGACGGAAGCAAGAGACCCAGTACTTC. This gives the protein CASSPGRKQETQYF.

Only a few counts were recorded for this clone. The V call is TRBV5-1, the J call TRBJ2-2; TRBD2 matches at 8 bases. Per germline, CDR1 SGHRS and CDR2 YFSETQ. The CDR3 spans 15 residues. Trimming cost V 3 bases and J 2 bases; bases outside gene matches: 3. The DNA for the CDR3 is TGCGCCAGCAGCTATAGCGGGACCAACACCGGGGAGCTGTTTTTT. Translation: CASSYSGTNTGELFF.

This chain joins TRBV5-6 and TRBJ2-7, with 8 bases matching TRBD1. The trim removed 2 bases at V and 2 bases at J, leaving 6 bases unmatched. The CDR3 length is 15 residues. CDR1 and CDR2 from the germline V gene are SGHDT and YYEEEE. This CDR3 reads CASSFGTGHPYEQYF. The CDR3 DNA follows: TGTGCCAGCAGCTTCGGGACAGGTCACCCCTACGAGCAGTACTTC.

This chain uses TRBV13 with TRBJ1-1; unclear D gene. The CDR3 length is 15 residues. Looked up from germline, CDR1 is PRHDT and CDR2 is FYEKMQ (reference sequence). The V gene lost 2 bases and the J gene lost 5 bases, with 15 bases spanning the gap. The chain's CDR3 is CASSLNSGRGTEAFF. The CDR3 DNA is TGTGCCAGCAGCTTAAATAGTGGGAGAGGGACTGAAGCTTTCTTT. The full variable domain, with the rest looked up from reference TRBV13 and TRBJ1-1, is AAGVIQSPRHLIKEKRETATLKCYPIPRHDTVYWYQQGPGQDPQFLISFYEKMQSDKGSIPDRFSAQQFSDYHSELNMSSLELGDSALYFCASSLNSGRGTEAFFGQGTRLTVV.

This chain connects TRBV19 to TRBJ2-1, with 7 bases that match TRBD2. Germline V gives CDR1 LNHDA, CDR2 SQIVND (reference sequence). CDR3 length: 14 amino acids. After removal of 4 bases from V and 0 bases from J, the junction contained 0 bases not matched to a gene. CDR3 protein: CASSTSGSYNEQFF. CDR3 nucleotide sequence: TGTGCCAGTAGTACTAGCGGCTCCTACAATGAGCAGTTCTTC.

Here the CDR3 reads CGARGGFYSNQPQHF. CDR3 coding DNA: TGTGGGGCCAGGGGGGGATTTTATAGCAATCAGCCCCAGCATTTT. The genes are TRBV28 and TRBJ1-5; 7 bases fit TRBD1. This CDR3 is built from 15 residues. Germline CDR1 is MDHEN and CDR2 is SYDVKM.